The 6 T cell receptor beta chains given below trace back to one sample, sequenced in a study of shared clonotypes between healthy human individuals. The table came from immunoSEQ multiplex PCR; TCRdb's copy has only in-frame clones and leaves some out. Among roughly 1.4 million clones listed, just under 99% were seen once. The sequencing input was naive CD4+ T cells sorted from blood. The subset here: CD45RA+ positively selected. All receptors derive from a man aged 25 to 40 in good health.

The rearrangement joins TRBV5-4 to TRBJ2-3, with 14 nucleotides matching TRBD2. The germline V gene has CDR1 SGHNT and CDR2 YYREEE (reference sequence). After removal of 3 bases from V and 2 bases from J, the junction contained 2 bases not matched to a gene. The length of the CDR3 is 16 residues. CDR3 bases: TGTGCCAGCAGCTCGGGACTAGCGGGAGACACAGATACGCAGTATTTT. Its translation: CASSSGLAGDTDTQYF.

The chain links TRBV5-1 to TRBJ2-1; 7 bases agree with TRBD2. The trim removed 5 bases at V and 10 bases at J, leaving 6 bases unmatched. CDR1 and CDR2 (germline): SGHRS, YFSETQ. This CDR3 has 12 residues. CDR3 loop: CASRLAEGEQFF. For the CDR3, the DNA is TGCGCCAGCAGGCTAGCGGAGGGGGAGCAGTTCTTC. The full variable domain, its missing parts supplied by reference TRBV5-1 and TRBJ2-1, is KAGVTQTPRYLIKTRGQQVTLSCSPISGHRSVSWYQQTPGQGLQFLFEYFSETQRNKGNFPGRFSGRQFSNSRSEMNVSTLELGDSALYLCASRLAEGEQFFGPGTRLTVL.

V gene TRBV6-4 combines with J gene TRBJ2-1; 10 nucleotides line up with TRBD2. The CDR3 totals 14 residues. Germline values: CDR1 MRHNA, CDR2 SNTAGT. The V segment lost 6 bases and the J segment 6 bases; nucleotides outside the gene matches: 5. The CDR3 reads CASRPSGGFNEQFF. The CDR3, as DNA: TGTGCCAGCAGGCCTAGCGGGGGATTCAATGAGCAGTTCTTC.

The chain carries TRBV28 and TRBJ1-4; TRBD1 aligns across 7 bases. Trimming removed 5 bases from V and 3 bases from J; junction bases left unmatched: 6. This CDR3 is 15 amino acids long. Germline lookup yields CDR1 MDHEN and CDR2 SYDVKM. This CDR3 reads CASSIGDSPNEKLFF. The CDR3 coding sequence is TGTGCCAGCAGTATAGGGGACAGCCCTAATGAAAAACTGTTTTTT. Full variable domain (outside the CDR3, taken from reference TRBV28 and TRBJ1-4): DVKVTQSSRYLVKRTGEKVFLECVQDMDHENMFWYRQDPGLGLRLIYFSYDVKMKEKGDIPEGYSVSREKKERFSLILESASTNQTSMYLCASSIGDSPNEKLFFGSGTQLSVL.

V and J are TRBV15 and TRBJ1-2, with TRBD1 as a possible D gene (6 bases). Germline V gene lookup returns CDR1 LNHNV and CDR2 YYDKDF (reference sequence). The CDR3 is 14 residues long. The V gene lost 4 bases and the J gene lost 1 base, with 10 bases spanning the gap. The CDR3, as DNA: TGTGCCACCAGCACGGGGGCGATTAACTATGGCTACACCTTC. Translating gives CATSTGAINYGYTF.

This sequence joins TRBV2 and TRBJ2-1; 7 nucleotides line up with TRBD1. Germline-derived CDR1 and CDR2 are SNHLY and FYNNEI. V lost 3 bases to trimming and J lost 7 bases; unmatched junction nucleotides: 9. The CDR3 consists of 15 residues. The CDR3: CASSDRDSLGNEQFF. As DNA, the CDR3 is TGTGCCAGCAGTGATCGGGACAGCCTGGGGAATGAGCAGTTCTTC.